This T cell receptor beta chain was profiled in a study of HIV-infected patients and healthy controls (dated by TCRdb to between 2013 and 2015). Regarding the complete study: Whether deep TCR repertoire sequencing of small blood samples from HIV patients could capture immune perturbation and reconstitution was tested in the study. What the work shows at the level of the full study, not this receptor alone: Most CMV-associated CDR3s became more frequent during therapy, although their change was not significant, whereas HIV-associated CDR3s showed a significant decrease in frequency. Differing numbers of distinct sequences in patients and controls hindered comparison, and size-matching assigned excessive weight to rare events in the HIV-infected data. The observed differences in diversity could not be explained by the slight differences in age and sex profiles between the study cohorts. Mean usage differed significantly between HIV-infected patients and controls for eight alpha and eight beta V genes. In size-matched repertoire data, the apparent post-therapy recovery of the Gini index in HIV-infected patients was not replicated. The dynamics of distinct T-cell subpopulations could not be separated, and sequencing depth was restricted, because whole blood was used. The study did not determine donor HLA types. Alpha-chain CDR3s from MAIT cells occurred at high frequency in healthy controls but were severely depleted in HIV+ repertoires. Roughly threefold more distinct CDR3s and higher Shannon diversity were observed in healthy control repertoires than in untreated HIV+ repertoires. In the samples, alpha-beta chain pairing was left undetermined. Oligoclonality may be reflected in the significantly higher mean Gini indices of HIV-infected repertoires compared with controls. Only sixteen HIV-infected individuals were processed, which the authors considered a major limit on how widely the findings apply. More CDR3s were shared between individuals among healthy controls than among HIV+ patients, as measured by Jaccard index and by the count of highly shared sequences.

This clonotype is medium-sized (0.01 to 0.1%) in terms of sample share. No antigen is known for it. It has no much larger one-base neighbor in the sample; base qualities were not kept. The CDR3 spans 15 residues, from the cysteine through the phenylalanine. Kept here is only the CDR3 DNA, which spans 45 bases and is read in frame from base 1. The germline V gene (reference sequence) specifies GTSNPN as CDR1 and SVGIG as CDR2. The germline ends are 13 bases apart after V is trimmed by 1 base and J by 3 bases. Reverse transcription of 400 to 600 ng RNA was performed with SuperScript III using primers directed against the alpha and beta constant regions. Alpha and beta chain libraries were generated separately via chain-specific third strand synthesis with multiplexing indices. In the protocol, all rearrangements within a chain were amplified with a single primer pair so that primer bias was avoided, and molecular barcodes were added to each cDNA molecule. The SP2 sequencing primer site and a random hexamer were carried on a 5' RACE adapter, to which purified cDNA was joined by T4 RNA Ligase 1. The authors primed second strand synthesis from the SP2 site with Phusion polymerase and used slow temperature ramps to favor optimal annealing. Two random hexamer sequences, both added before amplification and joined together, made up the 12-nucleotide barcode of each molecule. A short first PCR added P5 and P7 adapter elements plus a second index, followed by an approximately 25-cycle amplification PCR with P5s and P7 primers. The libraries went through around 26 PCR cycles in total, were quantified on a Qubit, were sized on a Bioanalyzer, and were diluted to approximately 3.6 nM. The normalized libraries were sequenced on an Illumina MiSeq using 2 x 250 paired-end kits. Into approximately 9.3 ul Tris-Cl, the reverse transcription reactions were eluted following cleanup on MinElute columns. The adapter ligations were run for roughly 25 hours at 16 degrees C, and AMPure XP beads at a 1:1 ratio were afterwards used to clean them. For the original study's pipeline: A modified Decombinator processed the demultiplexed FASTQ files and output V, J, insert and barcode information. Any sequence that shared a barcode yet differed from the dominant sequence was discarded as an error, and the number of original cDNA molecules was estimated by counting barcodes clustered at Levenshtein distance 3. The R packages ineq, vegan, igraph and RCytoscape were used for downstream analyses, together with IMGT nomenclature and CDR3 definitions. V gene usage was computed over distinct sequences, each TCR counted once to avoid skew from clonal expansion. Within a donor, similarity networks joined unique CDR3 amino acid sequences in every case where two of them were separated by a single Levenshtein edit. Published HIV-specific CDR3s (92 alpha, several hundred beta) and CMV-specific CDR3s (under 14 alpha, under 300 beta) were assembled and queried against the repertoires. Lower sequence numbers were not the cause of the decreased diversity in patients, as random subsampling to size-matched repertoires showed. The public reads were quality trimmed at Q25 with fastp and then assembled into clones with MiXCR by TCRdb, keeping productive beta chains. Records with the same CDR3 protein are collapsed into one entry carrying the most frequent genes and DNA. In this record, the V and J calls reflect TCRdb's handling and not the investigators' own analysis. Here the sample has 15,000 to 20,000 distinct CDR3 sequences; 12% occur a single time. The ten top clones hold around 10% of the sample.

Whole blood was used without fractionating the cells, so the repertoire represented all peripheral T cells without sorting. Ten uninfected healthy donors were sampled as controls, and two fifths of these ten donors were sampled twice about 3 months apart. A roughly 2.5 ml sample of peripheral blood was drawn into Tempus tubes for RNA extraction. The TURBO-DNase kit was used to remove leftover genomic DNA, and GLOBINclear was used to deplete globin mRNA. The chain is made from TRBV30 and TRBJ1-5; TRBD1 is a weak D gene call, 5 bases matching. The specimen sequenced was blood. The sequence derives from an adult in good health. In nucleotide form, the sequence is TGTGCCTGGAGTGCCGGGACCGCTCTCAATCAGCCCCAGCATTTT. It codes for CAWSAGTALNQPQHF.